This TCR beta chain is from a study of cytomegalovirus exposure and HLA in healthy donors (dated by TCRdb to the late 2010s). Regarding the study in general: The roughly 670 repertoires of the first cohort and the 95 to 150 validation repertoires were produced on the same platform, according to a later analysis. The study aimed to test whether cataloging public T cell receptors could reveal signatures of past pathogen exposure. Besides the first cohort of 666 subjects, a separate validation cohort made up of 120 different subjects was used. To predict cytomegalovirus infection status, the study combined high-throughput TCR immunosequencing, statistical association of individual TCRs with disease status, and machine learning. The investigation overall reported the following: According to the authors, the approach could potentially be generalized to other disease states and immunological phenotypes. Most TCR sequences were observed very rarely across donors, whereas some public TCRs were present in many individuals. Of the cluster scores, roughly 95% were above 0 in a later analysis, which found that TCRs clustered in the first cohort also tended to co-occur in the 120 validation repertoires. Three of the identified cytomegalovirus-associated TCR beta chains were confirmed in vitro to be specific for cytomegalovirus antigens. In the study, around 160 TCR beta chains were listed as associated with cytomegalovirus. Cytomegalovirus status was reported to be diagnosed by the classifier with high specificity and sensitivity in both the original and validation cohorts. The validation cohort had no HLA typing available for a later analysis, so co-occurrence within that cohort was assessed over all 120 repertoires.

Donors formed part of the validation cohort, which comprised some 120 subjects and was distinct from the first cohort of under 800 subjects. As concerns this clone: What antigen it recognizes has not been identified. The record has no base qualities; no much larger clone is one base away.

As encoded in the germline V gene, CDR1 is MDHEN while CDR2 is SYDVKM. Between the V and J ends, shortened by 4 bases and 4 bases respectively, the junction contains 17 bases. From its cysteine to its phenylalanine, the CDR3 spans 16 amino acids. Only the CDR3 DNA is retained, 48 bases long and in frame from the first base. The library was obtained by the immunoSEQ multiplex PCR assay. Per the source publication's procedure: A statistical classification framework was built to diagnose cytomegalovirus status from the catalog of TCR beta chain sequences. Not all clones reach the TCRdb copy of this immuneACCESS table, which keeps in-frame sequences only. Checked studies attribute under half of the gap to unresolved V genes and leave the rest unexplained. Clonal size and the V and J genes are those of that table, whereas D and trimming came from the DNA. The sample includes 70,000 or so clones, with about 93% observed a single time. The ten biggest clones cover around 1.5% of the sample.

The receptor was derived from a man aged 18 to 35 in good health and CMV-seropositive. The source material was PBMCs. The chain uses TRBV28 and TRBJ1-5; matching of 6 bases hints at TRBD1 as the D gene. Read as DNA, the sequence is TGTGCCAGCAGTTCAAAACAGGGAACGGGGAATCAGCCCCAGCATTTT. This sequence encodes CASSSKQGTGNQPQHF.